At least ten counts were recorded for the clone carrying this TCR beta chain. Its antigen is as yet unknown. This record belongs to a study of T cells in Graves' hyperthyroidism and ophthalmopathy. Across the whole study: Peripheral blood was obtained at initial diagnosis, preceding any treatment.

V lost 1 base and J lost 2; bases outside the gene matches: 8. This CDR3 region has 16 residues. CDR1 is LGHNA and CDR2 is YSLEER in the germline V gene. RNA transcripts were the template for amplifying TCR beta CDR3 regions. In the first-round RT-PCR of the TCR CDR3, the HTBI primer set was used. MiXCR, run by TCRdb on the multiplex PCR reads, gives a single entry per CDR3 protein. The sample carries around 620,000 distinct CDR3 sequences, approximately 14% recorded once. Uncontrolled infection, other autoimmune disease, pregnancy or lactation excluded patients. The study based diagnoses on clinical symptoms, serum thyroxine and TRAb, thyroid ultrasound and orbital computed tomography. The study's findings and limits: Ophthalmopathy was told apart from stable hyperthyroidism by a 13 V-J model.

What was sequenced was blood. V usage is TRBV4-3 and J usage is TRBJ2-7; the match to TRBD2 covers 7 bases. This receptor was identified in a woman aged 18-30 years with Graves' ophthalmopathy. The CDR3 bases are TGCGCCAGCAGCCAAGGGGGGAGGGGTATTGCCTACGAGCAGTACTTC. This gives the protein CASSQGGRGIAYEQYF.